These 9 T cell receptor beta chains originate from one sample sequenced in a study of T cell repertoires in cytomegalovirus infection. TCRdb reanalysed the reads using MiXCR and keeps one entry per CDR3 protein. The sample has 250,000 to 300,000 distinct CDR3 sequences; roughly 10% are singletons. Specimen: PBMCs. These receptors originate from a human donor in good health (CMV status not recorded). Some clones in this sample may be carry-over from other donors' samples.

In its sample, this clonotype was seen a few times. The CDR3 here is CASSAYGGSNQPQHF. The CDR3 region has the DNA TGTGCCAGCAGCGCCTACGGGGGGAGCAATCAGCCCCAGCATTTT. The chain combines TRBV11-2 with TRBJ1-5, with D tentatively TRBD1 (5 bases). The CDR3 is 15 residues long. The germline V and J ends were trimmed by 5 bases and 1 base, with 12 bases remaining between them. Germline loops: CDR1 SGHAT, CDR2 FQNNGV.

This clonotype was picked up many times. The rearrangement links TRBV7-2 to TRBJ2-6, with unresolved D. CDR3 size: 17 residues. Trimming pared 5 bases from V and 3 bases from J, leaving 17 bases between. The germline CDR1 and CDR2 sequences are SGHTA and FQGNSA. CDR3 sequence: CASSPRTRADGANVLTF. The CDR3 DNA is TGTGCCAGCAGCCCTAGGACCCGGGCGGATGGGGCCAACGTCCTGACTTTC. Drawing the rest from reference TRBV7-2 and TRBJ2-6, the complete variable domain is GAGVSQSPSNKVTEKGKDVELRCDPISGHTALYWYRQSLGQGLEFLIYFQGNSAPDKSGLPSDRFSAERTGGSVSTLTIQRTQQEDSAVYLCASSPRTRADGANVLTFGAGSRLTVL.

Ten or more counts support this clonotype. The chain joins TRBV12-3 or TRBV12-4 to TRBJ2-1; D call uncertain. The V end lost 4 bases, the J end lost 6 bases, and 13 bases lay between the germline ends. There are 14 residues in the CDR3. CDR3 coding DNA: TGTGCCAGCAGTTCCCCATATCCGGGCAATGAGCAGTTCTTC. Translation: CASSSPYPGNEQFF.

This clonotype was seen more than once but under ten times. This chain links TRBV7-9 with TRBJ1-2; 7 bases are a match to TRBD1. The J segment lost 7 bases and the V segment lost 5 bases, leaving 7 bases of the junction unmatched. The CDR3 length is 13 residues. Germline V gene data show CDR1 as SEHNR and CDR2 as FQNEAQ (reference sequence). This CDR3 reads CASSVSGGVGYTF. The CDR3 nucleotides are TGTGCCAGCAGCGTTTCAGGGGGTGTTGGCTACACCTTC.

Many counts were recorded for this clonotype. The rearrangement links TRBV28 to TRBJ2-7; 9 bases line up with TRBD1. This CDR3 is built from 14 residues. V shed 7 bases and J 3 bases; nucleotides not matched to a gene: 7. Per the germline V gene, CDR1 is MDHEN and CDR2 is SYDVKM. CDR3: CASNTGQGGYEQYF. CDR3 nucleotides: TGTGCCAGCAACACGGGACAGGGAGGCTACGAGCAGTACTTC. The full variable domain, completed using reference TRBV28 and TRBJ2-7, is DVKVTQSSRYLVKRTGEKVFLECVQDMDHENMFWYRQDPGLGLRLIYFSYDVKMKEKGDIPEGYSVSREKKERFSLILESASTNQTSMYLCASNTGQGGYEQYFGPGTRLTVT.

This clonotype has a handful of counts. The chain combines TRBV6-2 or TRBV6-3 with TRBJ2-3; 11 bases match TRBD2. The germline gives CDR1 MNHEY, CDR2 SVGEGT. Unmatched junction bases numbered 18, after V lost 4 bases and J lost 6 bases. The CDR3 is made up of 19 amino acids. In DNA, the CDR3 is TGTGCCAGCAGTTTCTCACTAGCGGGAGTTTTAGCGTCTAAGGATACGCAGTATTTT. Its protein product is CASSFSLAGVLASKDTQYF.

This clonotype has ten or more counts. This chain links TRBV7-9 with TRBJ1-5; D is unclear. Trimming removed 0 bases from V and 2 bases from J, with 5 bases in between. CDR1 and CDR2 from the germline V gene are SEHNR and FQNEAQ (reference sequence). The CDR3 consists of 14 residues. Written as DNA, the CDR3 is TGTGCCAGCAGCTTAGCGGCTGGCAATCAGCCCCAGCATTTT. It translates to CASSLAAGNQPQHF. Supplemented by reference TRBV7-9 and TRBJ1-5, the full variable domain reads DTGVSQNPRHKITKRGQNVTFRCDPISEHNRLYWYRQTLGQGPEFLTYFQNEAQLEKSRLLSDRFSAERPKGSFSTLEIQRTEQGDSAMYLCASSLAAGNQPQHFGDGTRLSIL.

This clonotype was found many times. This sequence joins TRBV27 and TRBJ2-7; D unclear. This CDR3 is built from 12 residues. The V gene's germline CDR1 is MNHEY and CDR2 SMNVEV (reference sequence). DNA of the CDR3: TGTGCGAGCGTATCCGGAGCCTACGAGCAGTACTTC. Amino acids: CASVSGAYEQYF.

This clonotype was seen many times. The CDR3 loop is CASSLASSADTQYF. The CDR3 nucleotides are TGTGCCAGCAGCTTAGCCTCCTCCGCAGATACGCAGTATTTT. The J gene is TRBJ2-3, the V gene TRBV7-6, with D uncertain. Trimming left V 0 bases short and J 4 bases short, with 8 bases between. Per the germline V gene, CDR1 is SGHVS and CDR2 is FNYEAQ. The CDR3 is made up of 14 amino acids. The full variable domain, rest sourced from reference TRBV7-6 and TRBJ2-3, is GAGVSQSPRYKVTKRGQDVALRCDPISGHVSLYWYRQALGQGPEFLTYFNYEAQQDKSGLPNDRFSAERPEGSISTLTIQRTEQRDSAMYRCASSLASSADTQYFGPGTRLTVL.